One sample yielded the 7 T cell receptor beta chains listed below, sequenced in a study of control samples from healthy donors and cancer patients. Sequencing used immunoSEQ multiplex PCR; TCRdb keeps in-frame clones, though not all of them. The sample holds 150,000 to 200,000 clones, almost 90% seen once. The sequenced sample was blood. The origin of the receptors is a woman aged 50 to 60 in good health.

V gene TRBV6-5 combines with J gene TRBJ2-7; D might be TRBD1 or TRBD2, each matching 5 bases. Trimming removed 2 bases at V and 11 bases at J, with 10 bases between. The germline V gene has CDR1 MNHEY and CDR2 SVGAGI. CDR3 size: 11 residues. The CDR3 region has the DNA TGTGCCAGCAGTTACGAGGGGTTGGAGTACTTC. Residues: CASSYEGLEYF.

This chain joins TRBV7-2 and TRBJ2-1; the match to TRBD1 covers 7 bases. Germline V gene sequence: CDR1 SGHTA, CDR2 FQGNSA. The CDR3 covers 13 residues. V was pared by 1 base and J by 15 bases, with 9 bases of the junction left unmatched. CDR3 coding DNA: TGTGCCAGCAGCTTAGACAGGGGAAGTCGGGTGTTCTTC. Its protein is CASSLDRGSRVFF.

The chain couples TRBV4-1 to TRBJ2-2; D unresolved. V lost 1 base to trimming and J lost 2 bases, with 8 bases between them. Germline values: CDR1 MGHRA, CDR2 YSYEKL. The CDR3 is made up of 15 amino acids. CDR3: CASSQVSVNTGELFF. In DNA form, the CDR3 reads TGCGCCAGCAGCCAAGTTTCCGTCAACACCGGGGAGCTGTTTTTT.

The chain carries TRBV6-2 or TRBV6-3 and TRBJ2-1; D gene uncertain. This CDR3 region has 13 residues. Deletions cut 3 bases from V and 9 bases from J, with 12 bases between. Germline CDR1 and CDR2: MNHEY and SVGEGT. CDR3 amino acids: CASSYTAYLEQFF. The DNA of the CDR3 is TGTGCCAGCAGTTATACCGCTTATCTTGAGCAGTTCTTC.

The genes are TRBV9 and TRBJ2-5; D is tentatively TRBD1 or TRBD2 (5 bases each). Germline V CDR1 and CDR2: SGDLS, YYNGEE. This CDR3 comprises 16 residues. Deletions cut 0 bases from V and 4 bases from J, with 16 bases between. The CDR3 nucleotides are TGTGCCAGCAGCGTAGGAGGGGTGGGCAGTGGAGAGACCCAGTACTTC. This gives the protein CASSVGGVGSGETQYF.

The gene calls are TRBV5-4 and TRBJ2-5, with no clear D. Trimming pared 3 bases from V and 1 base from J, leaving 10 bases between. The V gene's germline CDR1 is SGHNT and CDR2 YYREEE (reference sequence). This CDR3 region has 14 residues. For the CDR3, the DNA is TGTGCCAGCAGCTCTCGGACGGCCCAAGAGACCCAGTACTTC. Protein product: CASSSRTAQETQYF.

As DNA, the CDR3 is TGTGCCAGCAGTCAAGGGGGGTCTGAAGCTTTCTTT. It yields the protein CASSQGGSEAFF. This chain uses TRBV12-3 or TRBV12-4 with TRBJ1-1, with D possibly TRBD1 on 6 matching bases. The ends were cut back, 5 bases at V and 6 bases at J, with 10 bases in the middle. The CDR3 is made up of 12 amino acids.